At least ten counts were recorded for the clone carrying this T cell receptor (beta chain). Its antigen remains unknown. Using its own MiXCR run on the 5' RACE reads, TCRdb lists one record per CDR3 protein. The sample lists around 340,000 distinct CDR3 sequences, approximately 13% occurring once. The CDR3 has 14 amino acids. V lost 6 bases and J 0 bases, leaving 12 bases between the germline ends. Germline V gene data show CDR1 as SQVTM and CDR2 as ANQGSEA. This sample is drawn from a study of identical twins. Study-wide results and limits: Researchers reported excess low generation probability among twin-shared out-of-frame alpha sequences.

These same records also appear under a second study, on yellow fever vaccine responses in identical twins.

The TCR comes from a woman in her late teens or twenties in good health. The specimen sequenced was CD8+ T cells sorted from blood. The chain has TRBV29-1 and TRBJ1-5, with TRBD1 as a possible D gene (5 bases). The CDR3 loop reads CSVSGTDSNQPQHF. CDR3 sequence (DNA): TGCAGCGTCTCTGGGACCGATAGCAATCAGCCCCAGCATTTT.